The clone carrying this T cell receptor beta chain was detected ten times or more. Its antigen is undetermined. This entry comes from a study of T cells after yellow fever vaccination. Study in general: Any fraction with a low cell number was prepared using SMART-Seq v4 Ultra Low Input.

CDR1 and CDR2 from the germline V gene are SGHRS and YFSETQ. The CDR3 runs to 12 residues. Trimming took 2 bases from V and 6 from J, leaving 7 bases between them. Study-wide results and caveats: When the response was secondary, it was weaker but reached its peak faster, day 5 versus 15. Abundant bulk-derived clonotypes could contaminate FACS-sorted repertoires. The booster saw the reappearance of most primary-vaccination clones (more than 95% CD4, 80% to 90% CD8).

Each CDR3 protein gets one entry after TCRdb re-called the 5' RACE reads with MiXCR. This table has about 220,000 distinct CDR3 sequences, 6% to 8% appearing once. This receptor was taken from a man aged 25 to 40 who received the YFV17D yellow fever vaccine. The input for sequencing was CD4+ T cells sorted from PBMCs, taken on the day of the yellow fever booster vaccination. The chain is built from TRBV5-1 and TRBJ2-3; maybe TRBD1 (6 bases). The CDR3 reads CASSFDRDTQYF. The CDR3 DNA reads TGCGCCAGCAGCTTCGACAGGGATACGCAGTATTTT.